These T cell receptor beta chains were read from a single sample in a study of CD8+CD57+ T cells in acquired aplastic anemia. TCRdb reprocessed the reads via MiXCR and lists one record per CDR3 protein. The data show about 290,000 distinct CDR3 sequences, 45% to 65% seen once. What was sequenced was sorted CD4+, CD8+, or CD8+CD57+ T cells (not recorded which) from PBMCs. Source of these receptors: a human donor with aplastic anemia. Both conserved end residues are part of each CDR3. A D gene is named only where the DNA matches it firmly. Where a row states a size, it is once, few, many or the class of an expanded clone; other rows omit it.

j_call	d_call	clone_size	v_call	cdr3_aa	cdr3_nt
TRBJ1-5	-	many	TRBV3-1	CASSTTGYQPQHF	TGTGCCAGCAGCACGACAGGTTATCAGCCCCAGCATTTT
TRBJ2-1	TRBD2	-	TRBV24-1	CATSEETSGIGNEQFF	TGTGCCACCAGTGAGGAGACTAGCGGGATAGGCAATGAGCAGTTCTTC
TRBJ2-6	-	once	TRBV6-4	CASSLKGPQGSGANVLTF	TGTGCCAGCAGCCTTAAGGGACCACAGGGCTCTGGGGCCAACGTCCTGACTTTC
TRBJ2-7	TRBD2	-	TRBV19	CASSMSSGRAGNCEQYF	TGTGCCAGTAGTATGTCTAGCGGGAGGGCGGGGAACTGCGAGCAGTACTTC
TRBJ2-7	-	-	TRBV6-1	CASSEAWGFPYEQYF	TGTGCCAGCAGTGAAGCGTGGGGTTTTCCCTACGAGCAGTACTTC
TRBJ1-2	TRBD1	-	TRBV7-2	CASSTQGTYGYTF	TGTGCCAGCAGCACACAGGGGACCTATGGCTACACCTTC
TRBJ2-1	TRBD1	-	TRBV20-1	CSARGQGTSEQFF	TGCAGTGCTAGAGGACAGGGGACGAGTGAGCAGTTCTTC
TRBJ2-2	-	-	TRBV19	CASRRVDANTGELFF	TGTGCCAGTAGGCGGGTAGACGCGAACACCGGGGAGCTGTTTTTT
TRBJ1-1	TRBD1	many	TRBV28	CASSRQGARTEAFF	TGTGCCAGCAGCCGACAGGGGGCAAGGACTGAAGCTTTCTTT
TRBJ1-2	-	-	TRBV7-8	CASSSTQTDNYGYTF	TGTGCCAGCAGCTCAACACAGACTGATAACTATGGCTACACCTTC
TRBJ2-5	TRBD1	once	TRBV7-9	CASRIGTEETQYF	TGTGCCAGCAGGATCGGGACAGAAGAGACCCAGTACTTC
TRBJ2-1	-	-	TRBV20-1	CSSERTYNEQFF	TGCAGCTCGGAGCGGACCTACAATGAGCAGTTCTTC
TRBJ2-7	TRBD2	-	TRBV10-2	CASSDGRGTYEQYF	TGCGCCAGCAGTGACGGGAGGGGGACCTACGAGCAGTACTTC
TRBJ1-1	-	many	TRBV10-3	CAISESRGTDTEAFF	TGTGCCATCAGTGAGTCTAGGGGGACGGACACTGAAGCTTTCTTT
TRBJ1-4	-	-	TRBV20-1	CSARVRDPRGKLFF	TGCAGTGCTAGAGTCCGGGACCCAAGAGGAAAACTGTTTTTT
TRBJ2-7	-	few	TRBV10-3	CAIRRGETVTYEQYF	TGTGCCATCAGAAGGGGGGAGACAGTTACCTACGAGCAGTACTTC
TRBJ1-2	-	-	TRBV5-1	CASSSYSGSLSYGYTF	TGCGCCAGCAGCTCCTACTCAGGGTCCCTTAGCTATGGCTACACCTTC
TRBJ2-7	-	many	TRBV6-1	CASSARAGLVGQYF	TGTGCCAGCAGTGCAAGGGCTGGGTTGGTAGGGCAGTACTTC
TRBJ1-2	TRBD1	few	TRBV10-3	CAISEGTGYGYTF	TGTGCCATCAGTGAAGGGACAGGGTATGGCTACACCTTC
TRBJ2-1	TRBD2	-	TRBV20-1	CSVAAQRSRGVVF	TGCAGTGTCGCCGCCCAACGAAGCCGGGGGGTGGTCTTC
TRBJ1-2	TRBD1	-	TRBV25-1	CAEPTGGYDYTF	TGTGCCGAACCGACAGGGGGTTACGACTACACCTTC
TRBJ1-4	-	-	TRBV7-9	CASSLRSSPFATNEKLFF	TGTGCCAGTAGCTTACGTAGCAGCCCCTTTGCAACTAATGAAAAACTGTTTTTT
TRBJ2-1	TRBD2	-	TRBV5-1	CASKTSGSHNEQFF	TGTGCCAGCAAGACTAGCGGCTCACACAATGAGCAGTTCTTC
TRBJ2-3	-	few	TRBV7-8	CASSLDRTATDTQYF	TGTGCCAGCAGCCTTGACCGTACGGCCACAGATACGCAGTATTTT
TRBJ2-3	TRBD2	-	TRBV2	CASSERPSGRSTDTQYF	TGTGCCAGCAGTGAACGGCCTAGCGGGAGAAGCACAGATACGCAGTATTTT
TRBJ1-4	-	many	TRBV7-9	CASSPGGGPKVNEKLFF	TGTGCCAGCAGCCCCGGTGGAGGACCTAAAGTTAATGAAAAACTGTTTTTT
TRBJ2-2	TRBD1	-	TRBV19	CASTWTGFGTGELFF	TGTGCCAGCACCTGGACAGGGTTCGGCACCGGGGAGCTGTTTTTT
TRBJ1-2	-	many	TRBV19	CASSIPTVYGYTF	TGTGCCAGTAGTATCCCCACGGTCTATGGCTACACCTTC
TRBJ1-6	-	-	TRBV7-6	CASSLASWGDNSPLHF	TGTGCCAGCAGCTTAGCGTCATGGGGGGATAATTCACCCCTCCACTTT
TRBJ2-5	-	few	TRBV7-3	CASSDGGRETQYF	TGTGCCAGCAGCGACGGAGGTCGAGAGACCCAGTACTTC
TRBJ1-1	-	-	TRBV9	CASSVASGNTEAFF	TGTGCCAGCAGCGTAGCCTCTGGTAACACTGAAGCTTTCTTT
TRBJ2-3	TRBD1	many	TRBV12-3/TRBV12-4	CARRGQVDISSTDTQYF	TGTGCCAGAAGGGGACAGGTTGATATATCTAGCACAGATACGCAGTATTTT
TRBJ2-7	-	-	TRBV7-9	CASSLTGLHYEQYF	TGTGCCAGCAGCTTAACGGGACTGCACTACGAGCAGTACTTC
TRBJ2-5	-	few	TRBV2	CASSDPRTFNQETQYF	TGTGCCAGCAGTGATCCCCGGACGTTTAACCAAGAGACCCAGTACTTC
TRBJ1-5	TRBD1	-	TRBV10-3	CAIRSDRINQPQHF	TGTGCCATCAGATCGGACAGGATCAATCAGCCCCAGCATTTT
TRBJ1-1	-	many	TRBV7-9	CASSLGQLNTEAFF	TGTGCCAGCAGCTTAGGGCAGTTGAACACTGAAGCTTTCTTT
TRBJ2-7	-	-	TRBV19	CASSIANEQYF	TGTGCCAGTAGTATAGCCAACGAGCAGTACTTC
TRBJ1-6	TRBD1	-	TRBV20-1	CSAGNNRATGGVSPLHF	TGCAGTGCGGGTAACAACCGGGCCACAGGGGGAGTTTCACCCCTCCACTTT
TRBJ2-3	TRBD1	few	TRBV7-3	CASSRDSLGVTDTQYF	TGTGCCAGCAGCCGGGACAGTTTAGGGGTCACAGATACGCAGTATTTT
TRBJ2-2	-	-	TRBV7-2	CASSLETGLFF	TGTGCCAGCAGCTTAGAAACTGGGCTGTTTTTT
TRBJ2-1	-	many	TRBV19	CASSKKTSLGDNEQFF	TGTGCCAGTAGTAAAAAAACTAGTTTGGGGGACAATGAGCAGTTCTTC
TRBJ2-5	-	many	TRBV3-1	CASSDPGSAETQYF	TGTGCCAGCAGCGACCCGGGTAGCGCGGAGACCCAGTACTTC
TRBJ2-4	TRBD1	-	TRBV18	CASSPGGQGNIQYF	TGTGCCAGCTCACCAGGAGGACAGGGAAACATTCAGTACTTC
TRBJ1-1	-	-	TRBV20-1	CSARDLGGTEAFF	TGCAGTGCTAGAGATTTGGGCGGCACTGAAGCTTTCTTT
TRBJ2-7	TRBD2	-	TRBV14	CASSRRKGSGRVYEQYF	TGTGCCAGCAGCCGAAGGAAAGGGAGCGGGAGGGTCTACGAGCAGTACTTC
TRBJ1-2	TRBD1	-	TRBV19	CASSIAGGEGDYGYTF	TGTGCCAGTAGTATCGCAGGGGGCGAAGGTGACTATGGCTACACCTTC
TRBJ2-3	-	-	TRBV6-2/TRBV6-3	CASSYDRTSTDTQYF	TGTGCCAGCAGTTACGACAGAACTTCCACAGATACGCAGTATTTT
TRBJ1-2	TRBD1	many	TRBV24-1	CATSDIGTGGFSYGYTF	TGTGCCACCAGTGATATAGGGACAGGGGGCTTTAGCTATGGCTACACCTTC
TRBJ1-6	TRBD1	many	TRBV5-1	CASSSGQTESPLHF	TGCGCCAGCAGTTCGGGACAGACGGAGTCACCCCTCCACTTT
TRBJ2-1	TRBD1	many	TRBV7-6	CASSPRQGHEQFF	TGTGCCAGCAGTCCAAGACAGGGGCATGAGCAGTTCTTC
TRBJ1-6	-	many	TRBV25-1	CASRDSLNSPLHF	TGTGCCAGTAGAGACAGCCTCAATTCACCCCTCCACTTT
TRBJ1-6	-	-	TRBV7-2	CASSITTFGAFGPLHF	TGTGCCAGCAGCATAACTACGTTCGGGGCCTTTGGACCCCTCCACTTT